Below are 13 T cell receptor beta chains sequenced from a single sample in a study of PD-1 blockade in classical Hodgkin lymphoma. No patient escaped relapse after autologous stem cell transplantation, and brentuximab vedotin exposure varied. Assay used: immunoSEQ multiplex PCR; TCRdb lists only in-frame clones, some missing. This table holds under 110,000 clones, 85% to 90% found once. The input for sequencing was peripheral blood mononuclear cells (PBMCs), taken before the second cycle of nivolumab. The source of these receptors is a human donor with classical Hodgkin lymphoma.

CDR3 sequence reads: CASSPVSGGNSPLHF. The CDR3, as DNA: TGTGCCAGCAGCCCAGTTTCCGGGGGGAATTCACCCCTCCACTTT. This chain connects TRBV7-9 to TRBJ1-6, with TRBD1 as a possible D gene (5 bases). The V end was cut by 5 bases, the J end by 7 bases, with 15 bases between. Germline V gene data show CDR1 as SEHNR and CDR2 as FQNEAQ (reference sequence). The length of the CDR3 is 15 residues.

The rearrangement joins TRBV5-1 to TRBJ2-5; possible D gene TRBD1, 5 bases. The closer fit of TRBJ2-7 to the DNA end suggests the J call may be wrong. Germline values: CDR1 SGHRS, CDR2 YFSETQ. This CDR3 is 15 amino acids long. CDR3 nucleotides: TGCGCCAGCAGCTTGGTTTCAGGGATTTTCTACGAGCAGTACTTC. Its protein product is CASSLVSGIFYEQYF.

V is TRBV28 and J is TRBJ2-7; tentative D call: TRBD2 (5 bases). This CDR3 region has 13 residues. Trimming took 5 bases from V and 4 from J, leaving 12 bases between them. The germline CDR1 and CDR2 sequences are MDHEN and SYDVKM. CDR3 nucleotides: TGTGCCAGCAGTCCCCGGGGTCAGTACGAGCAGTACTTC. It specifies CASSPRGQYEQYF. The whole variable domain, filled in from reference TRBV28 and TRBJ2-7, reads DVKVTQSSRYLVKRTGEKVFLECVQDMDHENMFWYRQDPGLGLRLIYFSYDVKMKEKGDIPEGYSVSREKKERFSLILESASTNQTSMYLCASSPRGQYEQYFGPGTRLTVT.

This chain's CDR3 is CASRATSTGGSGYTF. DNA for the CDR3: TGTGCCAGCAGAGCGACATCGACAGGGGGTAGTGGCTACACCTTC. The V and J genes are TRBV27 and TRBJ1-2; 9 bases line up with TRBD1. V shed 6 bases, J shed 7 bases, and the junction held 12 bases outside the gene matches. The CDR3 loop spans 15 amino acids. Germline assignment: CDR1 MNHEY and CDR2 SMNVEV (reference sequence).

This rearrangement joins TRBV7-7 to TRBJ2-1; D is perhaps TRBD1 (5 bases). The CDR3 extends over 16 amino acids. Germline CDR1 SSHAT, CDR2 FNYEAQ (reference sequence). V shed 1 base and J shed 3 bases, with 13 bases lying between them. The CDR3: CASSLDGASLYNEQFF. The CDR3, as DNA: TGTGCCAGCAGCTTAGATGGGGCTAGTCTCTACAATGAGCAGTTCTTC.

The gene calls are TRBV12-5 and TRBJ1-1, with D uncertain. The CDR3 runs to 13 residues. Germline V gene lookup returns CDR1 LGHNT and CDR2 FRNRAP. V was shortened by 11 bases and J by 0 bases, with 13 bases between the two germline ends. CDR3 sequence (DNA): TGTGCTTCCAATCCCCCTATGAACACTGAAGCTTTCTTT. It codes for CASNPPMNTEAFF. Filled out from reference TRBV12-5 and TRBJ1-1, the complete variable domain reads DARVTQTPRHKVTEMGQEVTMRCQPILGHNTVFWYRQTMMQGLELLAYFRNRAPLDDSGMPKDRFSAEMPDATLATLKIQPSEPRDSAVYFCASNPPMNTEAFFGQGTRLTVV.

This chain links TRBV30 with TRBJ1-5; D is unclear. This CDR3 has 15 amino acids. Germline loops: CDR1 GTSNPN, CDR2 SVGIG (reference sequence). Trimming stripped 0 bases from V and 7 bases from J, with 16 bases between. The CDR3 DNA follows: TGTGCCTGGAGTGTACCAGTGGCTAATGGACAGCCCCAGCATTTT. Protein: CAWSVPVANGQPQHF. Full variable domain (rest looked up from reference TRBV30 and TRBJ1-5): SQTIHQWPATLVQPVGSPLSLECTVEGTSNPNLYWYRQAAGRGLQLLFYSVGIGQISSEVPQNLSASRPQDRQFILSSKKLLLSDSGFYLCAWSVPVANGQPQHFGDGTRLSIL.

The chain is built from TRBV28 and TRBJ1-5, with 7 bases identical to TRBD1. V lost 5 bases and J lost 7; bases outside the gene matches: 14. CDR3 length equals 16 residues. Germline loops: CDR1 MDHEN, CDR2 SYDVKM. The chain's CDR3 is CASSVQTGQGGQPQHF. The CDR3 DNA reads as TGTGCCAGCAGTGTGCAGACAGGGCAGGGCGGGCAGCCCCAGCATTTT.

The V call is TRBV6-6, the J call TRBJ1-2; 11 bases match TRBD1. Germline V gene data show CDR1 as MNHNY and CDR2 as SVGAGI (reference sequence). V trimming: 4 bases; J trimming: 4 bases; junction bases outside the gene matches: 2. The CDR3 is 14 residues long. The chain's CDR3 is CASSSGQGGYGYTF. The CDR3 nucleotides read TGTGCCAGCAGTTCGGGACAGGGGGGCTATGGCTACACCTTC.

The DNA for the CDR3 is TGTGCCAGCCTGGGAGGGACCTCCTACAATGAGCAGTTCTTC. Protein sequence: CASLGGTSYNEQFF. V usage is TRBV28 and J usage is TRBJ2-1; 7 bases line up with TRBD2. The CDR3 length is 14 residues. V shed 8 bases, J shed 0 bases, and the junction held 4 bases outside the gene matches. Germline CDR1 and CDR2: MDHEN and SYDVKM.

V gene TRBV5-1 combines with J gene TRBJ1-2; D might be TRBD1 (5 bases). V lost 0 bases to trimming and J lost 2 bases, with 11 bases between them. The CDR3 is 15 residues long. Germline lookup yields CDR1 SGHRS and CDR2 YFSETQ. The CDR3 DNA is TGCGCCAGCAGCTTGGCCGGGGGGTTGAACTATGGCTACACCTTC. Protein sequence: CASSLAGGLNYGYTF. The variable domain in full, with the rest retrieved from reference TRBV5-1 and TRBJ1-2, is KAGVTQTPRYLIKTRGQQVTLSCSPISGHRSVSWYQQTPGQGLQFLFEYFSETQRNKGNFPGRFSGRQFSNSRSEMNVSTLELGDSALYLCASSLAGGLNYGYTFGSGTRLTVV.

The chain recombines TRBV19 with TRBJ1-2, with D perhaps matching TRBD1 (5 bases). This CDR3 is 12 amino acids long. Trimming stripped 8 bases from V and 6 bases from J, with 13 bases between. Germline CDR1 LNHDA, CDR2 SQIVND (reference sequence). CDR3 sequence (DNA): TGTGCCAGTCACCCCTGGGGGGATGGCTACACCTTC. Amino acid sequence: CASHPWGDGYTF.

This chain joins TRBV5-4 and TRBJ1-2, with no clear D. Trimming removed 3 bases at V and 4 bases at J, with 10 bases between. CDR3 size: 13 residues. Germline V gives CDR1 SGHNT, CDR2 YYREEE (reference sequence). CDR3 region: CASSYGSFYGYTF. The CDR3 DNA follows: TGTGCCAGCAGCTATGGCAGCTTCTATGGCTACACCTTC.